This is a list of T cell receptor beta chains from one sample in a study of identical twins. TCRdb re-derived calls from the 5' RACE reads in MiXCR, one entry per CDR3 protein. The table records 700,000 to 950,000 distinct CDR3 sequences, 10% to 15% of them present only once. The same data also went into a second study, on yellow fever vaccine responses in identical twins.

The sample taken for sequencing was PBMCs. All receptors come from a woman aged 18-29 years in good health. The CDR3 runs from the conserved cysteine through the conserved F or W. The D gene is left open where the match is weak. The listing skips clone size in some rows; elsewhere it reads once, few, many or a size class.

>TRBV10-2|TRBJ1-5|NA|NA
CASSETKTGLGGNQPQHF
TGCGCCAGCAGTGAGACAAAGACGGGCCTTGGGGGCAATCAGCCCCAGCATTTT
>TRBV6-1|TRBJ1-3|NA|NA
CASSPNLSGNTIYF
TGTGCCAGCAGTCCTAACCTCTCTGGAAACACCATATATTTT
>TRBV20-1|TRBJ2-1|NA|NA
CSALKLGNEQFF
TGCAGTGCTTTAAAGTTGGGCAATGAGCAGTTCTTC
>TRBV19|TRBJ2-4|TRBD1|NA
CASRDAMVGTGDIQYF
TGTGCCAGTAGGGATGCGATGGTCGGGACAGGGGACATTCAGTACTTC
>TRBV7-2|TRBJ1-1|NA|many
CASSLRPGNTEAFF
TGTGCCAGCAGCTTACGTCCGGGGAACACTGAAGCTTTCTTT
>TRBV5-1|TRBJ2-5|TRBD2|NA
CASSSSGGIPQETQYF
TGCGCCAGCAGCTCCAGCGGGGGGATACCTCAAGAGACCCAGTACTTC
>TRBV7-9|TRBJ2-2|NA|few
CASSSGDAGELFF
TGTGCCAGCAGCTCCGGGGACGCCGGGGAGCTGTTTTTT
>TRBV11-2|TRBJ2-1|TRBD1|few
CASRLRQGTSYNEQFF
TGTGCCAGCAGATTAAGACAGGGTACATCCTACAATGAGCAGTTCTTC
>TRBV3-1|TRBJ1-2|NA|NA
CASSQDEAGNYGYTF
TGTGCCAGCAGCCAAGACGAGGCAGGGAACTATGGCTACACCTTC
>TRBV19|TRBJ1-2|NA|NA
CASSRDQGSFYGYTF
TGTGCCAGTAGTAGAGATCAGGGGTCCTTCTACGGCTACACCTTC
>TRBV5-1|TRBJ2-2|NA|NA
CASSSGLATNTGELFF
TGCGCCAGCAGCTCCGGACTGGCTACGAACACCGGGGAGCTGTTTTTT
>TRBV5-5|TRBJ1-1|NA|NA
CASSLTTSLNTEAFF
TGTGCCAGCAGCTTGACCACTTCTCTGAACACTGAAGCTTTCTTT
>TRBV5-1|TRBJ2-5|TRBD2|NA
CASSFRAGGPETQYF
TGCGCCAGCAGCTTTCGGGCGGGGGGGCCGGAGACCCAGTACTTC
>TRBV12-3/TRBV12-4|TRBJ1-1|TRBD1|few
CASSTWDRTEAFF
TGTGCCAGCAGTACCTGGGACAGGACTGAAGCTTTCTTT
>TRBV5-1|TRBJ1-1|TRBD1|NA
CARSLDAGGGGEAFF
TGCGCCAGAAGCTTGGACGCAGGGGGGGGAGGTGAAGCTTTCTTT
>TRBV25-1|TRBJ1-1|TRBD1|few
CASSEYKGQREAFF
TGTGCCAGCAGTGAATATAAGGGACAGCGAGAAGCTTTCTTT
>TRBV3-1|TRBJ1-3|NA|NA
CASSQDGSSGNTIYF
TGTGCCAGCAGCCAAGATGGGTCGTCTGGAAACACCATATATTTT
>TRBV6-1|TRBJ2-2|NA|NA
CASSVIRNTGELFF
TGTGCCAGCAGTGTTATCAGAAACACCGGGGAGCTGTTTTTT
>TRBV20-1|TRBJ2-3|TRBD2|few
CSASISGGLSTDTQYF
TGCAGTGCTAGTATCAGCGGGGGGTTAAGCACAGATACGCAGTATTTT
>TRBV29-1|TRBJ2-1|TRBD2|few
CSVEGQSGVNNEQFF
TGCAGCGTTGAAGGGCAGAGCGGGGTTAACAATGAGCAGTTCTTC
>TRBV6-1|TRBJ2-7|TRBD2|few
CASSSITSGRTVQYF
TGTGCCAGCAGCTCCATTACTAGCGGGAGAACAGTGCAGTACTTC
>TRBV6-4|TRBJ1-2|NA|NA
CASSPNGGRGTYGYTF
TGTGCCAGCAGCCCGAACGGAGGACGGGGGACTTATGGCTACACCTTC
>TRBV2|TRBJ2-5|TRBD2|NA
CASRKAGGLETQYF
TGTGCCAGCAGGAAAGCGGGAGGACTGGAGACCCAGTACTTC
>TRBV20-1|TRBJ1-1|TRBD1|many
CSAQPRDRGLSEAFF
TGCAGTGCACAACCACGGGACAGGGGGCTCTCTGAAGCTTTCTTT
>TRBV20-1|TRBJ2-3|NA|few
CSARDSSSPGLGDTQYF
TGCAGTGCTAGAGATTCCTCTTCACCGGGCCTAGGGGATACGCAGTATTTT
>TRBV12-3/TRBV12-4|TRBJ1-2|NA|once
CASSPGVRDGYTF
TGTGCCAGCAGTCCGGGGGTTAGGGATGGCTACACCTTC
>TRBV2|TRBJ2-1|NA|few
CARVEGVKVNEQFF
TGTGCCAGGGTTGAGGGAGTGAAGGTCAATGAGCAGTTCTTC
>TRBV5-1|TRBJ1-1|TRBD1|NA
CASSLSGQVEAFF
TGCGCCAGCAGCTTATCAGGACAGGTTGAAGCTTTCTTT
>TRBV7-9|TRBJ2-5|NA|few
CASSPQRLQETQYF
TGTGCCAGCAGCCCACAACGACTCCAAGAGACCCAGTACTTC
>TRBV10-3|TRBJ2-1|TRBD2|NA
CAISEYQREGVNEQFF
TGTGCCATCAGTGAGTATCAGCGGGAGGGGGTGAATGAGCAGTTCTTC
>TRBV28|TRBJ1-1|NA|NA
CASSEDAIINAEAFF
TGTGCCAGCAGCGAGGATGCCATAATTAACGCTGAAGCTTTCTTT
>TRBV12-3/TRBV12-4|TRBJ2-7|NA|many
CASSFQGHEQYF
TGTGCCAGCAGTTTTCAGGGACACGAGCAGTACTTC
>TRBV7-8|TRBJ2-1|TRBD1|NA
CASSLVIGTVYLITSQEQFF
TGTGCCAGCAGCTTAGTTATTGGGACAGTTTATCTCATAACCTCCCAGGAGCAGTTCTTC
>TRBV20-1|TRBJ1-1|NA|few
CSATNTEAFF
TGCAGTGCTACCAACACTGAAGCTTTCTTT
>TRBV20-1|TRBJ2-7|TRBD2|NA
CSAATPGLAARNSYEQYF
TGCAGTGCTGCAACACCGGGACTAGCGGCCAGGAACTCCTACGAGCAGTACTTC
>TRBV11-2|TRBJ1-5|NA|few
CASSPQMGQPQHF
TGTGCCAGCAGCCCACAGATGGGTCAGCCCCAGCATTTT
>TRBV19|TRBJ2-1|NA|few
CASRDWQGNNEQFF
TGTGCCTCTCGGGACTGGCAGGGGAACAATGAGCAGTTCTTC
>TRBV15|TRBJ1-1|NA|few
CATSRDQAMNTEAFF
TGTGCCACCAGCAGAGATCAGGCCATGAACACTGAAGCTTTCTTT
>TRBV7-2|TRBJ2-5|TRBD2|many
CASSPGGMAETQYF
TGTGCCAGCAGCCCCGGGGGGATGGCAGAGACCCAGTACTTC
>TRBV18|TRBJ2-1|NA|NA
CASSPPALQYNEQFF
TGTGCCAGCTCACCACCGGCCCTACAATACAATGAGCAGTTCTTC
>TRBV7-9|TRBJ2-5|NA|NA
CASSLGTRGPQETQYF
TGTGCCAGCAGCTTAGGCACTCGCGGCCCCCAAGAGACCCAGTACTTC
>TRBV7-8|TRBJ2-1|NA|NA
CASSPRVGPLNEQFF
TGTGCCAGCAGCCCTCGAGTGGGTCCACTCAATGAGCAGTTCTTC
>TRBV6-5|TRBJ1-2|NA|NA
CASSCRDPNYGYTF
TGTGCCAGCAGTTGCAGGGACCCGAACTATGGCTACACCTTC
>TRBV27|TRBJ2-1|NA|few
CASSGRRHEQFF
TGTGCCAGCTCGGGACGGCGCCATGAGCAGTTCTTC
>TRBV19|TRBJ2-1|NA|NA
CASMRDSYNEQFF
TGTGCCAGTATGCGGGACTCCTACAATGAGCAGTTCTTC